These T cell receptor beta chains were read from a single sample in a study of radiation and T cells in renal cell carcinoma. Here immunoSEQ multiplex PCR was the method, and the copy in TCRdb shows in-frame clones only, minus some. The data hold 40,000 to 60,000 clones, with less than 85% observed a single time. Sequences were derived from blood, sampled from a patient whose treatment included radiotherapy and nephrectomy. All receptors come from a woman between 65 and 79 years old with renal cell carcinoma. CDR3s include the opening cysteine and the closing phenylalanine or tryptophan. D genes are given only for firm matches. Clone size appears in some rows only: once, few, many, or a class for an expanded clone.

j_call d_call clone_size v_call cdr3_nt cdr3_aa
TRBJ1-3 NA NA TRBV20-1 TGCAGTGCTAGCAGAATGGACCTTCTATATTTT CSASRMDLLYF
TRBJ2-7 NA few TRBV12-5 TGTGCTAGTGGTTTGCCCCCCTGGAACGAGCAGTACTTC CASGLPPWNEQYF
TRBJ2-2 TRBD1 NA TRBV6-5 TGTGCCAGCAGAGGACAGGGGACGAACACCGGGGAGCTGTTTTTT CASRGQGTNTGELFF
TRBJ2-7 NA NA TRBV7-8 TGTGCCAGCAGCTTAAGGACCTACGAGCAGTACTTC CASSLRTYEQYF
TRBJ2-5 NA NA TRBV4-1 TGCGCCAGCAGCCCGGTCTATGGGGCCAACCAAGAGACCCAGTACTTC CASSPVYGANQETQYF
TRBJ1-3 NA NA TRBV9 TGTGCCAGCAGCGCCGGACAAGCCTTCGGAAACACCATATATTTT CASSAGQAFGNTIYF
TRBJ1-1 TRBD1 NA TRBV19 TGTGCCAGTAGTAAAAGGACAGGGAAGGACACTGAAGCTTTCTTT CASSKRTGKDTEAFF
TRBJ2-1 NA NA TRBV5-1 TGCGCCAGCAAGGATATCCTATCGGGGGAGCCCTATGAGCAGTTCTTC CASKDILSGEPYEQFF
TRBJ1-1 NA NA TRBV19 TGTGCCAGTAGTATATCTGGGGGTGGAAACACTGAAGCTTTCTTT CASSISGGGNTEAFF
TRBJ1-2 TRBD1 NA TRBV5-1 TGCGCCAGCAGCTCCGGACAGGTTAACAACTATGGCTACACCTTC CASSSGQVNNYGYTF
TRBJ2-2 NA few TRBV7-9 TGTGCCAGCAGCCCTCCGGAGTGGGGGGGCCCGGGGCCCGGGGAGCTGTTTTTT CASSPPEWGGPGPGELFF
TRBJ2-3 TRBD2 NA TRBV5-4 TGTGCCAGCAGCCTCAGAACTAGCGGGAGCACAGATACGCAGTATTTT CASSLRTSGSTDTQYF
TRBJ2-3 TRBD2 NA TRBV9 TGTGCCAGCAGCGTAGGGACTAGCGGTACAGATACGCAGTATTTT CASSVGTSGTDTQYF
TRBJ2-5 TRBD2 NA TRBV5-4 TGTGCCAGCAGTCTAGCGGGACTACTCCAAGAGACCCAGTACTTC CASSLAGLLQETQYF
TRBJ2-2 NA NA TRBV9 TGTGCCAGCAGCGTGAGGCCAGGCGGGGAGCTGTTTTTT CASSVRPGGELFF
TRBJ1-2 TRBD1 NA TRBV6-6 TGTGCCAGCAGCTCTACAGGGGGCGGCAAAAACTATGGCTACACCTTC CASSSTGGGKNYGYTF
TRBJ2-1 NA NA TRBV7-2 TGTGCCAGCAGCCCTCAATCGGTAGGAGGGCGCAATGAGCAGTTCTTC CASSPQSVGGRNEQFF